This paragraph covers one T cell receptor (beta chain) sequence. This CDR3 is built from 12 residues. The germline gives CDR1 MNHEY, CDR2 SMNVEV (reference sequence). TCRdb re-called the 5' RACE reads; one entry per CDR3 protein, DNA not given. The specimen's table records 300,000 to 400,000 distinct CDR3 sequences. The data originate from a study of monozygotic twins with inflammatory bowel disease. The source of this sequence is a human donor with ulcerative colitis or Crohn's disease, or a healthy co-twin of an affected twin (not recorded which). Material for sequencing was blood. The chain carries TRBV27 and TRBJ1-2; TCRdb's D gene call, TRBD1, goes unchecked for lack of DNA. The CDR3: CASGQGGGGYTF.